A single T cell receptor (beta chain) is shown here with its context. Its antigen is undetermined. The table came from immunoSEQ multiplex PCR; TCRdb's copy has only in-frame clones and leaves some out. The sample carries about 160,000 clones, 75% to 90% recorded once. The sample belongs to a study of cytomegalovirus exposure and HLA in healthy donors. General study points: It was 164 TCR beta chains that were listed as cytomegalovirus-associated.

The CDR3 totals 16 residues. The V gene's germline CDR1 is MGHRA and CDR2 YSYEKL. The V and J ends lost 3 bases and 0 bases respectively, with 12 bases between them. The sequenced sample consisted of PBMCs. This rearrangement joins TRBV4-1 to TRBJ1-5, with D uncertain. The source is a woman under 30 in good health and CMV-seronegative. CDR3 amino acids: CASSQVAGNSNQPQHF. CDR3 coding DNA: TGCGCCAGCAGCCAGGTTGCCGGGAATAGCAATCAGCCCCAGCATTTT.